This T cell receptor (beta chain) is from a study of T cells in localized non-small cell lung cancer. Comment on this clone: Its specificity is not known.

Study-wide results and caveats: The study detected a median approximately 57 of the top 100 tumor clones in adjacent lung. Those with higher blood T cell density had longer overall survival. Among the tissues sampled, uninvolved adjacent lung had the highest T cell clonality, above tumor. Without multi-region sequencing, intratumor heterogeneity could not be excluded.

The repertoire was sequenced with immunoSEQ multiplex PCR; TCRdb's copy has only in-frame clones and lacks some. The data show tens of thousands of clones, approximately 89% seen once. From germline, CDR1 is SNHLY and CDR2 FYNNEI. The CDR3 sequence is 15 residues long. The V gene end was trimmed by 7 bases and the J gene end by 4 bases; junction bases not matched to a gene: 7. The receptor was isolated from a man between 40 and 70 years old with stage I lung adenocarcinoma. The sample consisted of peripheral blood, taken before any cancer treatment. The chain couples TRBV2 to TRBJ2-3, with 11 bases that match TRBD2. The CDR3 is CASKNLAGGADTQYF. DNA for the CDR3: TGTGCCAGCAAGAATCTAGCGGGAGGTGCAGATACGCAGTATTTT. Based on the CDR3 plus reference TRBV2 and TRBJ2-3, the full variable domain is EPEVTQTPSHQVTQMGQEVILRCVPISNHLYFYWYRQILGQKVEFLVSFYNNEISEKSEIFDDQFSVERPDGSNFTLKIRSTKLEDSAMYFCASKNLAGGADTQYFGPGTRLTVL.